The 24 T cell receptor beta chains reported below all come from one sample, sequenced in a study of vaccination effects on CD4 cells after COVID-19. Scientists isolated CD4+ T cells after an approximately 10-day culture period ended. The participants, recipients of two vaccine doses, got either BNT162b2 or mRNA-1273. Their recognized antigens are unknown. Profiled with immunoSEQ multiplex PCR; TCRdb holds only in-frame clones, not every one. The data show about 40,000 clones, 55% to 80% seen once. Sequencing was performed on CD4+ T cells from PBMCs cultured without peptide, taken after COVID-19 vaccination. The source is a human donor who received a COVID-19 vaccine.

CDR3 loop: CASSIQAATNEKLFF. CDR3 sequence (DNA): TGTGCCAGTAGTATCCAGGCTGCAACTAATGAAAAACTGTTTTTT. The chain employs TRBV19 and TRBJ1-4; D is unresolved. This CDR3 is built from 15 residues. V gave up 3 bases and J gave up 0 bases, with 8 bases separating them. Germline V CDR1 and CDR2: LNHDA, SQIVND (reference sequence). Drawing the rest from reference TRBV19 and TRBJ1-4, the complete variable domain is DGGITQSPKYLFRKEGQNVTLSCEQNLNHDAMYWYRQDPGQGLRLIYYSQIVNDFQKGDIAEGYSVSREKKESFPLTVTSAQKNPTAFYLCASSIQAATNEKLFFGSGTQLSVL.

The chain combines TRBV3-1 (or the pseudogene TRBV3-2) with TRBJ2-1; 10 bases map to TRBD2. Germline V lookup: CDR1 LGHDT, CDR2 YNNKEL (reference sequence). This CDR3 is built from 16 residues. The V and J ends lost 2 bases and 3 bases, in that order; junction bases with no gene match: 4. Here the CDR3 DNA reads TGTGCCAGCAGCCAACTTAGCGGGGGGATCTACAATGAGCAGTTCTTC. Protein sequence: CASSQLSGGIYNEQFF.

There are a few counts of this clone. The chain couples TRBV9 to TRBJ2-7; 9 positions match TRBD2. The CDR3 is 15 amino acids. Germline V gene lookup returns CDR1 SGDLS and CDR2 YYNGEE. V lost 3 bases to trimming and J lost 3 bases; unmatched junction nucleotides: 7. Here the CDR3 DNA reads TGTGCCAGCAGCGCGAGACTAGCGGAAAGCTACGAGCAGTACTTC. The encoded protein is CASSARLAESYEQYF.

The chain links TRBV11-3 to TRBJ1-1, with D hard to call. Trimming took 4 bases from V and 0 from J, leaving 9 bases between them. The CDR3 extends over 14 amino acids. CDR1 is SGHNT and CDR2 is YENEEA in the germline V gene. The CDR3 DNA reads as TGTGCCAGCAGCTCCTCAGATATGAACACTGAAGCTTTCTTT. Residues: CASSSSDMNTEAFF.

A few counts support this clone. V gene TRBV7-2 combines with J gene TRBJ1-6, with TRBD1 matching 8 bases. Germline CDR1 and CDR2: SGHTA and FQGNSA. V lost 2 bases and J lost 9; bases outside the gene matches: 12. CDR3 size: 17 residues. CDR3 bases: TGTGCCAGCAGCTTATTTTCCAGGGGGCGCCTCGGTTCACCCCTCCACTTT. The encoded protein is CASSLFSRGRLGSPLHF.

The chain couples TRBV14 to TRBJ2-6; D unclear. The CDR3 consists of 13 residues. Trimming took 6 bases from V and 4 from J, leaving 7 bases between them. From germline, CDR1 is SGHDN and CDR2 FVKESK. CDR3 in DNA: TGTGCCAGCAGGTGGTCAGGGGCCAACGTCCTGACTTTC. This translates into CASRWSGANVLTF. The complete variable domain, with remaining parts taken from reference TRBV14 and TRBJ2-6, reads EAGVTQFPSHSVIEKGQTVTLRCDPISGHDNLYWYRRVMGKEIKFLLHFVKESKQDESGMPNNRFLAERTGGTYSTLKVQPAELEDSGVYFCASRWSGANVLTFGAGSRLTVL.

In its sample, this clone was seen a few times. The CDR3 here is CASTRSGGALNEQFF. Here the CDR3 DNA reads TGTGCCAGCACCCGTAGCGGGGGGGCCCTCAATGAGCAGTTCTTC. The chain combines TRBV19 with TRBJ2-1, with 11 bases aligning to TRBD2. The germline V gene encodes CDR1 LNHDA and CDR2 SQIVND (reference sequence). V trimming: 9 bases; J trimming: 6 bases; junction bases outside the gene matches: 10. The CDR3 has 15 residues.

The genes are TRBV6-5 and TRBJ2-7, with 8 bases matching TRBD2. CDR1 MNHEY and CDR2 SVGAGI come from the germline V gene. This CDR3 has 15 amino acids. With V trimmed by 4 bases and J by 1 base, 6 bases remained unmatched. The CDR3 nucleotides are TGTGCCAGCAGTTCCGAAGCGGGGGCTTCCTACGAGCAGTACTTC. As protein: CASSSEAGASYEQYF.

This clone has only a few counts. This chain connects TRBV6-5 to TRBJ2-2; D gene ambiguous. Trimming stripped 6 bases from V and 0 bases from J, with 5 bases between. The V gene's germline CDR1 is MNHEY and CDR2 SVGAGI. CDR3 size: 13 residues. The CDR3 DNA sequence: TGTGCCAGCAGGCAGACGAACACCGGGGAGCTGTTTTTT. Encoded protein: CASRQTNTGELFF.

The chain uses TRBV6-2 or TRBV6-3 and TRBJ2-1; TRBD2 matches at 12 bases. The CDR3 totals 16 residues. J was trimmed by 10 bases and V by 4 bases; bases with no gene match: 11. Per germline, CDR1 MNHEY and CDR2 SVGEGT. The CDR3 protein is CASSFTLAGGDHEQFF. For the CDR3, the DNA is TGTGCCAGCAGTTTTACCCTAGCGGGAGGGGATCACGAGCAGTTCTTC.

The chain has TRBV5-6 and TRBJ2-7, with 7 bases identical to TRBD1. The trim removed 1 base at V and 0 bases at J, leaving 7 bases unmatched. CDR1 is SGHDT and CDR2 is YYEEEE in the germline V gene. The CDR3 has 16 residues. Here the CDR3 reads CASSLYGDRASYEQYF. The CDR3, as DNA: TGTGCCAGCAGCTTGTATGGTGACAGGGCCTCCTACGAGCAGTACTTC.

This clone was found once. The CDR3 region has the DNA TGTGCCAGCAGTGAGCAGGCTGAAGCTTTCTTT. Translation: CASSEQAEAFF. The V call is TRBV2, the J call TRBJ1-1; D is undetermined. Trimming left V 3 bases short and J 6 bases short, with 5 bases between. This CDR3 contains 11 residues. Germline V gives CDR1 SNHLY, CDR2 FYNNEI.

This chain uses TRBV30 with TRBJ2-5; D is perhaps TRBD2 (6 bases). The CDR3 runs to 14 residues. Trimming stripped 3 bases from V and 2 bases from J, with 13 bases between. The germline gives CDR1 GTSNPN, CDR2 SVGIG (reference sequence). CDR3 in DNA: TGTGCCTGGAGCTATAGCGGTACTCAAGAGACCCAGTACTTC. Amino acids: CAWSYSGTQETQYF.

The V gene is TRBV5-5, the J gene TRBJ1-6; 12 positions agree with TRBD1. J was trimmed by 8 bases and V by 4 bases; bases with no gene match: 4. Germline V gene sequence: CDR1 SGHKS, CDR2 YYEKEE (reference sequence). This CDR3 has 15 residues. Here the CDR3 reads CASSPGTGGHSPLHF. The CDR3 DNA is TGTGCCAGCAGCCCCGGGACAGGGGGCCATTCACCCCTCCACTTT.

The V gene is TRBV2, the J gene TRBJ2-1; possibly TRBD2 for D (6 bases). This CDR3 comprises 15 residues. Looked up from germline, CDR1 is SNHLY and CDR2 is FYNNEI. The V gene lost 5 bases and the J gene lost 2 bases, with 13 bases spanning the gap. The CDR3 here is CASSLEGGAYNEQFF. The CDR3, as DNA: TGTGCCAGCAGTCTGGAGGGTGGGGCCTACAATGAGCAGTTCTTC.

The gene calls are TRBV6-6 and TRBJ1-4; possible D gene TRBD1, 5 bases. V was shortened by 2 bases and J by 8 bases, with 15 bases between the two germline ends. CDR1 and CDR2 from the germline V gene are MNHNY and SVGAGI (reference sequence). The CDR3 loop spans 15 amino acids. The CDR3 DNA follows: TGTGCCAGCAGTTACGAGGGGCGGGGATGGGAAAAACTGTTTTTT. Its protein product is CASSYEGRGWEKLFF.

This CDR3 is CASSLGTGLEEKLFF. CDR3 DNA sequence: TGTGCCAGCAGCTTAGGGACAGGGCTGGAGGAAAAACTGTTTTTT. The chain recombines TRBV7-9 with TRBJ1-4; 8 bases agree with TRBD1. J lost 8 bases, V lost 1 base, and 6 bases had no gene match. This CDR3 spans 15 amino acids. Germline V gene sequence: CDR1 SEHNR, CDR2 FQNEAQ (reference sequence). The entire variable domain, with the rest obtained from reference TRBV7-9 and TRBJ1-4, is as follows: DTGVSQNPRHKITKRGQNVTFRCDPISEHNRLYWYRQTLGQGPEFLTYFQNEAQLEKSRLLSDRFSAERPKGSFSTLEIQRTEQGDSAMYLCASSLGTGLEEKLFFGSGTQLSVL.

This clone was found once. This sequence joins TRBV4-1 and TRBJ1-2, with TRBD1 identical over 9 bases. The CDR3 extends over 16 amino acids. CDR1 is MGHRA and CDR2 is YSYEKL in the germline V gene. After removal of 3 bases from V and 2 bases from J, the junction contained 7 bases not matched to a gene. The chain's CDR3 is CASSHQNRGQNYGYTF. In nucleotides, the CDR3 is TGCGCCAGCAGCCACCAGAACAGGGGGCAAAACTATGGCTACACCTTC.

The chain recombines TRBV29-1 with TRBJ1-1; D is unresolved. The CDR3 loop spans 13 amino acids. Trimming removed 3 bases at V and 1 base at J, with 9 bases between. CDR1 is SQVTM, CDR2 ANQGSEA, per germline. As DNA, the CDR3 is TGCAGCGTTGATGGAGGCAGGAACACTGAAGCTTTCTTT. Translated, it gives CSVDGGRNTEAFF.

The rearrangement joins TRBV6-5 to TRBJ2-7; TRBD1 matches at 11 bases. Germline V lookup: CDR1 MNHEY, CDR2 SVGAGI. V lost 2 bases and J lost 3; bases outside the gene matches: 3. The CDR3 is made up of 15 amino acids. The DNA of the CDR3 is TGTGCCAGCAGTTACGCGGACAGGGGGCTCTACGAGCAGTACTTC. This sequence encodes CASSYADRGLYEQYF.

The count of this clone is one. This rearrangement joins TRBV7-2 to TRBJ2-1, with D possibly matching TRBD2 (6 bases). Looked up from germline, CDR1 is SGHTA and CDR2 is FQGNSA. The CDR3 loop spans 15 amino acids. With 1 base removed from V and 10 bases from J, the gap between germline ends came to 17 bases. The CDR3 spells CASSLGQLASSEQFF. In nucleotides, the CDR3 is TGTGCCAGCAGCTTAGGTCAACTAGCTTCGTCCGAGCAGTTCTTC.

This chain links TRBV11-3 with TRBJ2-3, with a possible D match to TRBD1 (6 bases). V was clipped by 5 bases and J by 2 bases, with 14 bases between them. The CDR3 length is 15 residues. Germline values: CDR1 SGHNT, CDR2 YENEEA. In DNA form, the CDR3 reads TGTGCCAGCAGCCTGCGGACAGATTACACAGATACGCAGTATTTT. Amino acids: CASSLRTDYTDTQYF.

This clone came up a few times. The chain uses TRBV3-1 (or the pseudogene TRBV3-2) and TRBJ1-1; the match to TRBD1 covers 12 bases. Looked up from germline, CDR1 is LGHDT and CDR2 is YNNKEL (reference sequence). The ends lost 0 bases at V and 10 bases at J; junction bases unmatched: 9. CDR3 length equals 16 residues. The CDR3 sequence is CASSQDLVGDRGPAFF. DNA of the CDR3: TGTGCCAGCAGCCAAGATTTGGTAGGGGACAGGGGGCCAGCTTTCTTT.

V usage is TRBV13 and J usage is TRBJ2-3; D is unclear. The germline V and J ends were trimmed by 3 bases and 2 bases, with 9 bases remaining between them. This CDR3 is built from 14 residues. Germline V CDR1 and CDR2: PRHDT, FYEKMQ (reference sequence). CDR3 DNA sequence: TGTGCCAGCAGCTTTTTTCCCAACACAGATACGCAGTATTTT. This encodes CASSFFPNTDTQYF.